The 7 T cell receptor beta chains below were found in one sample sequenced in a study of blood T cell repertoires in COVID-19. Assay used: immunoSEQ multiplex PCR; TCRdb lists only in-frame clones, some missing. The data hold roughly 300,000 clones, with roughly 87% observed a single time. Sequences were obtained from PBMCs or T cells enriched from blood (not recorded which). The receptor source for this set is a woman aged 25 to 39 who had recovered from COVID-19.

The rearrangement joins TRBV25-1 to TRBJ2-5; 7 bases align to TRBD1. V gave up 7 bases and J gave up 5 bases; unmatched junction bases: 10. This CDR3 region has 14 residues. Looked up from germline, CDR1 is MGHDK and CDR2 is SYGVNS. The CDR3 here is CASILTGSGETQYF. CDR3 coding DNA: TGTGCCAGCATATTGACAGGGTCCGGCGAGACCCAGTACTTC.

This chain links TRBV6-5 with TRBJ2-2, with a weak D call TRBD2 (6 bases). The CDR3 sequence is 13 residues long. Between the trimmed V and J ends, which lost 8 bases and 8 bases, there was a span of 15 bases. From germline, CDR1 is MNHEY and CDR2 SVGAGI. CDR3 sequence: CASGGFGSGELFF. The CDR3 DNA is TGTGCCAGCGGGGGGTTTGGGTCAGGGGAGCTGTTTTTT.

As for this clone: Other DNA sequences in the same sample also yield this CDR3. The chain joins TRBV28 to TRBJ1-2, with unresolved D. The CDR3 is made up of 13 amino acids. V was trimmed by 1 base and J by 2 bases, leaving 5 bases between them. Germline values: CDR1 MDHEN, CDR2 SYDVKM. The CDR3 DNA sequence: TGTGCCAGCAGTTTATTACAGAACTATGGCTACACCTTC. Protein: CASSLLQNYGYTF.

The chain links TRBV28 to TRBJ2-7; possibly TRBD1 for D (5 bases). The CDR3 is made up of 13 amino acids. V lost 6 bases to trimming and J lost 6 bases, with 15 bases between them. CDR1 is MDHEN, CDR2 SYDVKM, per germline. The CDR3 region has the DNA TGTGCCAGCAGCTCTTTGGGGCCCTTCGAGCAGTACTTC. This codes for CASSSLGPFEQYF.

This chain links TRBV24-1 with TRBJ1-3; no clear D gene. Germline V gives CDR1 KGHDR, CDR2 SFDVKD. Trimming cost V 0 bases and J 1 base, with 9 bases left between them. The CDR3 totals 16 residues. CDR3 DNA: TGTGCCACCAGTGATTTGCAATCGGGGTCTGGAAACACCATATATTTT. Its translation is CATSDLQSGSGNTIYF.

J is TRBJ2-5 and V is TRBV19; maybe TRBD2 (6 bases). The CDR3 runs to 13 residues. The V end lost 5 bases, the J end lost 5 bases, and 12 bases lay between the germline ends. Germline CDR1 and CDR2: LNHDA and SQIVND (reference sequence). The CDR3 region is CASSSLRGETQYF. In nucleotides, the CDR3 is TGTGCCAGTAGTTCCCTCCGGGGGGAGACCCAGTACTTC. The full variable domain, with the rest looked up from reference TRBV19 and TRBJ2-5, is DGGITQSPKYLFRKEGQNVTLSCEQNLNHDAMYWYRQDPGQGLRLIYYSQIVNDFQKGDIAEGYSVSREKKESFPLTVTSAQKNPTAFYLCASSSLRGETQYFGPGTRLLVL.

The gene calls are TRBV7-2 and TRBJ2-5, with a tentative D call TRBD2 (6 bases). V was shortened by 5 bases and J by 5 bases, with 18 bases between the two germline ends. The CDR3 sequence is 15 residues long. CDR1 and CDR2 (germline): SGHTA, FQGNSA. In nucleotides, the CDR3 is TGTGCCAGCAGCATTAGAGTCGGGGGTAGTGAGACCCAGTACTTC. It specifies CASSIRVGGSETQYF.